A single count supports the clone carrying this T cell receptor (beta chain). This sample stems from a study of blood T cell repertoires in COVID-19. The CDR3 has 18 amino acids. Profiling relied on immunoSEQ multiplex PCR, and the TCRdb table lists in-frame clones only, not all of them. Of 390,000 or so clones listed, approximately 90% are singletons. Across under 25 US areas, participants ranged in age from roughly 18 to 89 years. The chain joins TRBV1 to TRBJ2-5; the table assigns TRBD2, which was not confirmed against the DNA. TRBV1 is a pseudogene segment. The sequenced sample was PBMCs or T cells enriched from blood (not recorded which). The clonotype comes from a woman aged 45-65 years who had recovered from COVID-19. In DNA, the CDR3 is TGCACCAGCAGCCCTCCAGGGCTAGCGGGGGCCCCGGTCGAGCCCCAGTACTTC. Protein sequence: CTSSPPGLAGAPVEPQYF.